This T cell receptor (beta chain) was sequenced for a study of graft-versus-host responses after intestinal transplantation. Overall study context: Isolated intestinal, liver-intestinal, or multivisceral transplants had been given to the recipients.

CDR1 LNHDA and CDR2 SQIVND come from the germline V gene (reference sequence). V lost 8 bases to trimming and J lost 12 bases; unmatched junction nucleotides: 8. This CDR3 comprises 11 residues. Only in-frame clones appear in the TCRdb table, and some are missing; sequencing was by immunoSEQ multiplex PCR. The sample contains tens of thousands of clones, 80% to 95% of which appear only once. The V call is TRBV19, the J call TRBJ1-2; 8 nucleotides line up with TRBD1. The sequence came from a human patient who received an intestinal transplant, so some T cells may come from the graft donor. The sample in question was PBMCs, obtained 98 days after intestinal transplantation. The CDR3 bases are TGTGCCAGTGCAGGGGGCGCGGACAACACCTTC. It is translated as CASAGGADNTF.